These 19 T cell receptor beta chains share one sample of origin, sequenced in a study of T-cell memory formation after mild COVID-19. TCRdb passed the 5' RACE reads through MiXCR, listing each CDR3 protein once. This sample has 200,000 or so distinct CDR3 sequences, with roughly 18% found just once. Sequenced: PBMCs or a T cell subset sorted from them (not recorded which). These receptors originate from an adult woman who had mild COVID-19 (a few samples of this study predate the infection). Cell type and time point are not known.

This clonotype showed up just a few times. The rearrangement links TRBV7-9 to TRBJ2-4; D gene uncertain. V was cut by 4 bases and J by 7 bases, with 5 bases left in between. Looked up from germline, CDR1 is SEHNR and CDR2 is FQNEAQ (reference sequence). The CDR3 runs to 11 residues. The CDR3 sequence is CASSSGNIQYF. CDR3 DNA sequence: TGTGCCAGCAGCTCCGGGAACATTCAGTACTTC.

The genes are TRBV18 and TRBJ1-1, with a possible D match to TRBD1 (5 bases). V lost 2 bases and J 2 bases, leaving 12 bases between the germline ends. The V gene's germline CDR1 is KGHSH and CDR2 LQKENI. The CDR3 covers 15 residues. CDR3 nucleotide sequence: TGTGCCAGCTCACCAACTGGGGCGATCAACACTGAAGCTTTCTTT. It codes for CASSPTGAINTEAFF.

The CDR3 DNA follows: TGCGCCAGCAGCCATGGGGACACAGATACGCAGTATTTT. This encodes CASSHGDTDTQYF. The chain employs TRBV5-1 and TRBJ2-3; D not certain. CDR3 length equals 13 residues. V was shortened by 4 bases and J by 2 bases, with 8 bases between the two germline ends. The germline V gene encodes CDR1 SGHRS and CDR2 YFSETQ.

CDR3 DNA: TGCAGTGCTAGAGACAGCCAAAGATTGGGTAACACCATATATTTT. This encodes CSARDSQRLGNTIYF. This sequence joins TRBV20-1 and TRBJ1-3; D is ambiguous. V was shortened by 0 bases and J by 7 bases, with 16 bases between the two germline ends. Germline V gene sequence: CDR1 DFQATT, CDR2 SNEGSKA (reference sequence). The CDR3 has 15 residues.

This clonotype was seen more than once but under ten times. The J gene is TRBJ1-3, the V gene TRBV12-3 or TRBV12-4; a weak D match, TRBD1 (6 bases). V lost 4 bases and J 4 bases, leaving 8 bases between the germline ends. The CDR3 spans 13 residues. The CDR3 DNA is TGTGCCAGCAGTTACGACAGGGGAAACACCATATATTTT. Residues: CASSYDRGNTIYF.

DNA for the CDR3: TGTGCCAGCGGGCCAGGGGGCGCGAACACCGGGGAGCTGTTTTTT. Translated, it gives CASGPGGANTGELFF. The rearrangement joins TRBV12-3 or TRBV12-4 to TRBJ2-2; 8 bases are shared with TRBD1. The CDR3 runs to 15 residues. V was pared by 8 bases and J by 0 bases, with 5 bases of the junction left unmatched.

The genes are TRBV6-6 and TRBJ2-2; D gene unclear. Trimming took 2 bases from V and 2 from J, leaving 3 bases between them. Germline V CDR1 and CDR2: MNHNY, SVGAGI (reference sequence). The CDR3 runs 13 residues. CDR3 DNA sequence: TGTGCCAGCAGTTACGTTAACACCGGGGAGCTGTTTTTT. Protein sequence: CASSYVNTGELFF.

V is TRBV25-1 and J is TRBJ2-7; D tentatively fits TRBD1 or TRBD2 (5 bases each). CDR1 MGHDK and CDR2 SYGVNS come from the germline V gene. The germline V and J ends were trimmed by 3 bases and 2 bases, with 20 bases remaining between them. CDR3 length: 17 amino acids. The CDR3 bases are TGTGCCAGCAGTGACGTCAGAGGGGATCTAGCAGCCTACGAGCAGTACTTC. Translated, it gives CASSDVRGDLAAYEQYF.

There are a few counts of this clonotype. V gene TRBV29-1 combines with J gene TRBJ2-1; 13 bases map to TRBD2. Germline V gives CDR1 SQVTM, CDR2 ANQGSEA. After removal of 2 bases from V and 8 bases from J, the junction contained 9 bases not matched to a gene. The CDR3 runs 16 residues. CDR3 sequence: CSVEPYTSGGADEQFF. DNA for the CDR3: TGCAGCGTTGAACCCTACACTAGCGGGGGGGCCGATGAGCAGTTCTTC.

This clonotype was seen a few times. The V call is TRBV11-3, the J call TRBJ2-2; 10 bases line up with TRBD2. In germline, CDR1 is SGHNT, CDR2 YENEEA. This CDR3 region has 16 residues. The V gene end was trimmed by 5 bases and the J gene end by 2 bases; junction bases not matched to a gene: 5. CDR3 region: CASSPGTSVNTGELFF. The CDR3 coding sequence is TGTGCCAGCAGCCCGGGGACTAGCGTTAACACCGGGGAGCTGTTTTTT.

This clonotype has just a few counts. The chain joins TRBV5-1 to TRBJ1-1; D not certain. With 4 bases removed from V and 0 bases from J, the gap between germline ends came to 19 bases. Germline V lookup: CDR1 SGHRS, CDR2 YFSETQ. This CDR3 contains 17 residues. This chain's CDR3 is CASSPRAAAFMNTEAFF. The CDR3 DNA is TGCGCCAGCAGCCCTCGGGCGGCCGCTTTTATGAACACTGAAGCTTTCTTT.

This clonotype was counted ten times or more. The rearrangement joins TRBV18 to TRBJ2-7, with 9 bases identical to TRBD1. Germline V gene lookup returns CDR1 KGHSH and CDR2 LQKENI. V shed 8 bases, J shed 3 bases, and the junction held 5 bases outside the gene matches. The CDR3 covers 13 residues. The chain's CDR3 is CASATGGHYEQYF. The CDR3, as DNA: TGTGCCAGCGCGACAGGGGGACACTACGAGCAGTACTTC.

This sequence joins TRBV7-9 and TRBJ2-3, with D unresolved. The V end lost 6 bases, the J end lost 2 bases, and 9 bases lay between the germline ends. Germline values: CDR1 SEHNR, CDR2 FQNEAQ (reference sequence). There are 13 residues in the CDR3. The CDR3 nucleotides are TGTGCCAGCAGTCGTAGTCCCACAGATACGCAGTATTTT. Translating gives CASSRSPTDTQYF. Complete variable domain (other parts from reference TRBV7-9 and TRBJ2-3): DTGVSQNPRHKITKRGQNVTFRCDPISEHNRLYWYRQTLGQGPEFLTYFQNEAQLEKSRLLSDRFSAERPKGSFSTLEIQRTEQGDSAMYLCASSRSPTDTQYFGPGTRLTVL.

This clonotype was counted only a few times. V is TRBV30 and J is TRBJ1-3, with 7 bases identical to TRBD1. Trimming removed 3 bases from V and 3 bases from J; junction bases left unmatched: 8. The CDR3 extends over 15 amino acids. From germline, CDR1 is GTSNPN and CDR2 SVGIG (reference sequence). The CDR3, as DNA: TGTGCCTGGAGCAGACCGGGACAGAGTGGAAACACCATATATTTT. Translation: CAWSRPGQSGNTIYF.

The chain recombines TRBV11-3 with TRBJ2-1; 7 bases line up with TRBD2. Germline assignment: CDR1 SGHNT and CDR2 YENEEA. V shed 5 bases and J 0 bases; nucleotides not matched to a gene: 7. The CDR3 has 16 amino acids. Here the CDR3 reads CASSPTAGSSYNEQFF. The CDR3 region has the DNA TGTGCCAGCAGCCCAACAGCGGGAAGCTCCTACAATGAGCAGTTCTTC.

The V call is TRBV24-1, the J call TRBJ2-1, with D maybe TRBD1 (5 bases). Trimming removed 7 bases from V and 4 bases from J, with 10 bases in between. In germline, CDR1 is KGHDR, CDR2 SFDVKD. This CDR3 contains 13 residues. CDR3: CATSVDSYNEQFF. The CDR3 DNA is TGTGCCACCAGCGTTGACAGTTACAATGAGCAGTTCTTC.

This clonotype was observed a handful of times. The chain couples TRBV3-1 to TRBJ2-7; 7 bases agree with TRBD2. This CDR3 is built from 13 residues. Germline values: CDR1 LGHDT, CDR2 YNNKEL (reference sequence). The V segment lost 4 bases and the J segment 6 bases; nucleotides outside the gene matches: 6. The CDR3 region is CASSRVGEGEQYF. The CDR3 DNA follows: TGTGCCAGCAGCCGCGTTGGGGAGGGCGAGCAGTACTTC.

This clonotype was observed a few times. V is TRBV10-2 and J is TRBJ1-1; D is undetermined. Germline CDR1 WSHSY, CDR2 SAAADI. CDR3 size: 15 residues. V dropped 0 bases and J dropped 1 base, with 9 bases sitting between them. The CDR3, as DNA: TGCGCCAGCAGTGAGTCGGGGAGAACGAACACTGAAGCTTTCTTT. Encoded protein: CASSESGRTNTEAFF.

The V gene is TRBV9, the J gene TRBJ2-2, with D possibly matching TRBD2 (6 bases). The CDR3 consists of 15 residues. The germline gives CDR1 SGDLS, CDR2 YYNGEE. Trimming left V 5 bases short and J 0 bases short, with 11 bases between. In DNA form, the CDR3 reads TGTGCCAGCAGTGTTAGCGGAACGAACACCGGGGAGCTGTTTTTT. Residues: CASSVSGTNTGELFF.